These 23 T cell receptor beta chains originate from one sample sequenced in a study of blood T cell repertoires in COVID-19. TCRdb keeps only in-frame clones here, not all; method: immunoSEQ multiplex PCR. The sample has about 52,000 clones, around 86% seen once; the top ten hold just under 7%. Material: peripheral blood. These receptors came from a man between 65 and 80 years old with active COVID-19.

The chain couples TRBV6-5 to TRBJ2-2; 10 bases agree with TRBD1. CDR1 is MNHEY and CDR2 is SVGAGI in the germline V gene. CDR3 length equals 15 residues. Unmatched junction bases numbered 12, after V lost 10 bases and J lost 7 bases. CDR3 loop: CATSGDRGIFGELFF. CDR3 nucleotide sequence: TGTGCCACATCCGGGGACAGGGGTATCTTCGGGGAGCTGTTTTTT.

This clone appeared a single time. The V call is TRBV7-9, the J call TRBJ1-4, with 10 bases identical to TRBD1. Per germline, CDR1 SEHNR and CDR2 FQNEAQ (reference sequence). The CDR3 sequence is 13 residues long. With 7 bases clipped from V and 5 bases from J, the junction kept 1 base outside the gene matches. Here the CDR3 DNA reads TGTGCCAGCAAGGACAGGGGGAATGAAAAACTGTTTTTT. It encodes CASKDRGNEKLFF.

The chain carries TRBV7-6 and TRBJ1-2; TRBD1 is a possible D gene (5 bases). Trimming removed 4 bases at V and 7 bases at J, with 10 bases between. This CDR3 is built from 12 residues. CDR1 and CDR2 (germline): SGHVS, FNYEAQ. As DNA, the CDR3 is TGTGCCAGCAGCTCAGGGAATGGTGGCTACACCTTC. Protein sequence: CASSSGNGGYTF.

V and J are TRBV7-9 and TRBJ2-1, with 7 bases matching TRBD1. Trimming removed 2 bases from V and 4 bases from J; junction bases left unmatched: 5. The CDR3 extends over 15 amino acids. Germline V gene lookup returns CDR1 SEHNR and CDR2 FQNEAQ (reference sequence). The DNA for the CDR3 is TGTGCCAGCAGCTTATATTCAGGGGGATACAATGAGCAGTTCTTC. It is translated as CASSLYSGGYNEQFF.

The gene calls are TRBV7-9 and TRBJ1-4, with 10 bases matching TRBD1. The V gene's germline CDR1 is SEHNR and CDR2 FQNEAQ (reference sequence). V lost 5 bases to trimming and J lost 6 bases; unmatched junction nucleotides: 12. There are 17 residues in the CDR3. The chain's CDR3 is CASSISPRDRGYEKLFF. In DNA form, the CDR3 reads TGTGCCAGCAGCATTTCACCCCGGGACAGGGGTTATGAAAAACTGTTTTTT.

CDR3 coding DNA: TGTGCCAGCAGCTTAAGAGCGGAGCGGGGCTATGGCTACACCTTC. Residues: CASSLRAERGYGYTF. This sequence joins TRBV7-3 and TRBJ1-2; D unresolved. The germline V gene has CDR1 SGHTA and CDR2 FQGTGA. V was clipped by 1 base and J by 4 bases, with 13 bases between them. The CDR3 length is 15 residues.

This clone appeared a single time. The genes are TRBV5-4 and TRBJ2-1; 13 bases fit TRBD2. Germline V gene data show CDR1 as SGHNT and CDR2 as YYREEE (reference sequence). This CDR3 comprises 15 residues. V shed 4 bases and J 7 bases; nucleotides not matched to a gene: 5. DNA of the CDR3: TGTGCCAGCAGCCTCACTAGCGGGGGGGAGAATGAGCAGTTCTTC. Residues: CASSLTSGGENEQFF.

This rearrangement joins TRBV6-2 or TRBV6-3 to TRBJ2-7, with 12 bases identical to TRBD1. This CDR3 has 15 amino acids. The germline CDR1 and CDR2 sequences are MNHEY and SVGEGT. The junction had 5 bases not matched to a gene; V was cut back by 4 bases and J by 4 bases. The CDR3 reads CASSSPGQGAYEQYF. The CDR3 DNA sequence: TGTGCCAGCAGTTCTCCGGGACAGGGGGCGTACGAGCAGTACTTC.

CDR3 DNA: TGCGCCAGCAGCCCTTTCGCAGGGGGCGAGGAATCCTACGAGCAGTACTTC. Translating it yields CASSPFAGGEESYEQYF. This sequence joins TRBV4-1 and TRBJ2-7, with 8 bases matching TRBD1. The CDR3 sequence is 17 residues long. The junction had 12 bases not matched to a gene; V was cut back by 4 bases and J by 1 base. The germline gives CDR1 MGHRA, CDR2 YSYEKL.

This sequence joins TRBV6-2 or TRBV6-3 and TRBJ2-4; 10 nucleotides line up with TRBD2. The CDR3 length is 16 residues. Germline-derived CDR1 and CDR2 are MNHEY and SVGEGT. V was clipped by 5 bases and J by 6 bases; unmatched bases: 10. The CDR3, as DNA: TGTGCCAGCAGTCCCCCTAGCGGGGGAGGTAGAAACATTCAGTACTTC. This translates into CASSPPSGGGRNIQYF.

V usage is TRBV27 and J usage is TRBJ2-3; D is perhaps TRBD1 (6 bases). Germline assignment: CDR1 MNHEY and CDR2 SMNVEV (reference sequence). V dropped 6 bases and J dropped 0 bases, with 16 bases sitting between them. This CDR3 spans 16 amino acids. The CDR3 here is CASSPLGAPSTDTQYF. Here the CDR3 DNA reads TGTGCCAGCAGCCCTCTGGGGGCCCCGAGCACAGATACGCAGTATTTT.

This clone was counted a few times. V usage is TRBV4-1 and J usage is TRBJ1-5; 8 bases map to TRBD1. V shed 4 bases, J shed 6 bases, and the junction held 11 bases outside the gene matches. This CDR3 is built from 16 residues. Germline V gives CDR1 MGHRA, CDR2 YSYEKL. Written as DNA, the CDR3 is TGCGCCAGCAGCCCAACAGGGAAGGGGACAGGTCAGCCCCAGCATTTT. Its protein is CASSPTGKGTGQPQHF.

The rearrangement uses TRBV19 and TRBJ1-1; 7 bases match TRBD1. CDR1 and CDR2 (germline): LNHDA, SQIVND (reference sequence). CDR3 length: 13 amino acids. With V trimmed by 5 bases and J by 5 bases, 5 bases remained unmatched. CDR3 in amino acids: CASSAGGGTEAFF. Written as DNA, the CDR3 is TGTGCCAGTAGTGCAGGGGGTGGGACTGAAGCTTTCTTT. Full variable domain (rest looked up from reference TRBV19 and TRBJ1-1): DGGITQSPKYLFRKEGQNVTLSCEQNLNHDAMYWYRQDPGQGLRLIYYSQIVNDFQKGDIAEGYSVSREKKESFPLTVTSAQKNPTAFYLCASSAGGGTEAFFGQGTRLTVV.

V usage is TRBV18 and J usage is TRBJ2-2; tentative D call: TRBD2 (6 bases). CDR3 length: 16 residues. The V gene lost 2 bases and the J gene lost 0 bases, with 10 bases spanning the gap. CDR1 KGHSH and CDR2 LQKENI come from the germline V gene. The CDR3 nucleotides read TGTGCCAGCTCACCAAATGGGGGGACGAACACCGGGGAGCTGTTTTTT. This codes for CASSPNGGTNTGELFF.

The rearrangement joins TRBV5-1 to TRBJ2-5; 11 nucleotides match TRBD2. In germline, CDR1 is SGHRS, CDR2 YFSETQ. The CDR3 spans 15 residues. V lost 2 bases to trimming and J lost 4 bases; unmatched junction nucleotides: 4. For the CDR3, the DNA is TGCGCCAGCAGCTTACTAGCGGGGGATCGAGAGACCCAGTACTTC. Protein sequence: CASSLLAGDRETQYF.

The CDR3 sequence is CASSLEFGQGLGYTF. DNA of the CDR3: TGTGCCAGCAGCCTAGAATTCGGACAGGGTTTAGGCTACACCTTC. The V call is TRBV4-2, the J call TRBJ1-2; 8 positions agree with TRBD1. V dropped 4 bases and J dropped 8; count of bases not matched to a gene: 12. CDR3 length: 15 residues. Per the germline V gene, CDR1 is LGHNA and CDR2 is YNFKEQ.

CDR3: CASKRGPYQETQYF. The DNA for the CDR3 is TGCGCCAGCAAGCGGGGACCGTACCAAGAGACCCAGTACTTC. This chain connects TRBV5-1 to TRBJ2-5; TRBD2 aligns across 7 bases. V was pared by 6 bases and J by 0 bases, with 5 bases of the junction left unmatched. This CDR3 region has 14 residues. Germline-derived CDR1 and CDR2 are SGHRS and YFSETQ.

The chain has TRBV28 and TRBJ2-7; D is unresolved. The germline V and J ends were trimmed by 6 bases and 8 bases, with 14 bases remaining between them. CDR3 length equals 12 residues. Germline assignment: CDR1 MDHEN and CDR2 SYDVKM. CDR3: CASSLVAAKQYF. The CDR3, as DNA: TGTGCCAGCAGCCTTGTCGCGGCCAAGCAGTACTTC.

This chain links TRBV19 with TRBJ2-5; D may be TRBD1 (6 bases). Trimming left V 6 bases short and J 2 bases short, with 13 bases between. The length of the CDR3 is 14 residues. Looked up from germline, CDR1 is LNHDA and CDR2 is SQIVND (reference sequence). CDR3 sequence: CASRLSRGQETQYF. The DNA for the CDR3 is TGTGCCAGTAGGTTGAGCAGGGGTCAAGAGACCCAGTACTTC.

This chain uses TRBV15 with TRBJ2-6, with a weak D call TRBD2 (5 bases). The CDR3 totals 15 residues. Germline-derived CDR1 and CDR2 are LNHNV and YYDKDF (reference sequence). V was pared by 5 bases and J by 0 bases, with 8 bases between. Here the CDR3 reads CATSRAGSGANVLTF. For the CDR3, the DNA is TGTGCCACCAGCCGGGCGGGCTCTGGGGCCAACGTCCTGACTTTC.

The chain employs TRBV5-1 and TRBJ2-3; possibly TRBD2 for D (6 bases). Trimming shortened V by 7 bases and J by 5 bases, and 17 bases separated the two germline ends. The germline V gene encodes CDR1 SGHRS and CDR2 YFSETQ. This CDR3 is 14 amino acids long. The CDR3 sequence is CASLRGMQGDTQYF. CDR3 sequence (DNA): TGCGCCAGCCTCCGGGGGATGCAGGGAGATACGCAGTATTTT.

This chain links TRBV12-3 or TRBV12-4 with TRBJ1-4, with D hard to call. The CDR3 has 12 amino acids. V lost 6 bases, J lost 10 bases, and 12 bases lay in between. DNA of the CDR3: TGTGCCAGCAGGCGGGAGAATTTAAAACTGTTTTTT. Its translation is CASRRENLKLFF.

The gene calls are TRBV6-2 or TRBV6-3 and TRBJ1-1, with D possibly matching TRBD1 (5 bases). Trimming took 6 bases from V and 7 from J, leaving 9 bases between them. Germline-derived CDR1 and CDR2 are MNHEY and SVGEGT. The CDR3 is 11 residues long. The CDR3 sequence is CASSPDNEAFF. The CDR3 nucleotides are TGTGCCAGCAGCCCGGACAATGAAGCTTTCTTT.